This T cell receptor beta chain derives from a study of STAT3 mutations in large granular lymphocyte leukemia. The study's findings and limits: In T-cell large granular lymphocyte leukemia, about half of patients showed multiple immunodominant subclonotypes. In about 30% of the 18 patients, new TCR clonotypes emerged after therapy.

This CDR3 spans 14 amino acids. V was pared by 1 base and J by 4 bases, with 7 bases between. Looked up from germline, CDR1 is SGHTA and CDR2 is FQGNSA. To note about this clone: Antigen specificity is unknown.

The protocol was immunoSEQ multiplex PCR, while the TCRdb copy is restricted to in-frame clones and leaves out a portion. The sample includes about 12,000 clones, around 76% seen only once; the top ten take roughly 50%. The chain has TRBV7-2 and TRBJ2-2; D is uncertain. Sequenced input: peripheral blood mononuclear cells. The sequence derives from a man aged 55 to 70 with T-cell large granular lymphocyte leukemia. Some clones in this sample may be carry-over from other donors' samples. CDR3 nucleotides: TGTGCCAGCAGCTTAGTTCGGTCCACCGGGGAGCTGTTTTTT. Encoded protein: CASSLVRSTGELFF.